This record concerns one TCR beta chain sequence. Its antigen is unidentified. Regarding time point: pre-sensitization, week 0. Regarding treatment: therapeutic diphenylcyclopropenone sensitization with weekly scalp DPC. This CDR3 contains 19 residues. J was trimmed by 4 bases and V by 4 bases; bases with no gene match: 18. The germline V gene encodes CDR1 MNHEY and CDR2 SVGAGI. TCRdb re-called the RACE reads through MiXCR, storing one row per CDR3 protein. The repertoire holds 200,000 to 300,000 distinct CDR3 sequences, with over 8% as singletons. The data were taken from a study of human T cells and chemical hapten exposure. Whole-study findings and limits: Patch test score tracked positively with PT1 expanded TCR counts. TCRs above 1 in 1000 frequency stayed constant with DPC sensitization.

The V call is TRBV6-5, the J call TRBJ1-5, with 8 bases matching TRBD1. The specimen was whole blood, collected in connection with sensitization to the hapten diphenylcyclopropenone (DPC). The receptor was derived from a middle-aged woman with alopecia areata. Some clones in this sample may be carry-over from other donors' samples. CDR3 protein: CASSSGRRTGPVSNQPQHF. DNA of the CDR3: TGTGCCAGCAGTTCCGGTCGAAGGACAGGGCCAGTTTCTAATCAGCCCCAGCATTTT.